The T cell receptor beta chain described here comes from a study of CD8+ T cells in alopecia areata. Study results and limitations: Many expanded lesional clones persisted in scalp and blood during tofacitinib.

RNA, once extracted, was reverse transcribed into cDNA for use as the sequencing template. The table came from immunoSEQ multiplex PCR; TCRdb's copy has only in-frame clones and leaves some out. The sample consists of about 200,000 clones, over 45% of them appearing once. Treatment defined: oral pan-JAK inhibitor, 5-10 mg twice daily. Peripheral blood and lesional scalp punch biopsies were taken from alopecia areata patients. Regarding this clone: The antigen is not known.

The sample consisted of CD4+ T cells sorted from blood, taken at week 24, from a patient treated with tofacitinib. This clonotype originated in a human donor with alopecia areata.

The DNA of the CDR3 is TGCGCCAGCAGCCCAGGCCCAGATGGTACCTACGAGCAGTACTTC. Encoded protein: CASSPGPDGTYEQYF. The rearrangement links TRBV4-3 to TRBJ2-7; D is unresolved. The CDR3 is 15 amino acids. Germline V gives CDR1 LGHNA, CDR2 YSLEER. Trimming took 4 bases from V and 2 from J, leaving 15 bases between them.